These 30 T cell receptor beta chains share one sample of origin, sequenced in a study of cytomegalovirus exposure and HLA in healthy donors (TCRdb year 2017). Preparation of the library involved the immunoSEQ multiplex PCR assay. In its TCRdb copy, this immuneACCESS table keeps in-frame sequences only and misses some clones. Where compared with another copy, unresolved V genes explain less than half of these, and the others have no known cause. The sample table lists 55,000 to 85,000 clones, about 95% of them with a count of one. The ten most abundant clones make up more than 0.9% of the sample. Sequenced input: PBMCs. These receptors all stem from a young woman in good health and CMV-seronegative.

V gene TRBV19 combines with J gene TRBJ1-2, with D tentatively TRBD1 (5 bases). The CDR3 has 13 amino acids. V lost 3 bases and J 2 bases, leaving 7 bases between the germline ends. The V gene's germline CDR1 is LNHDA and CDR2 SQIVND (reference sequence). In nucleotides, the CDR3 is TGTGCCAGTAGTATGGGGCCCAACTATGGCTACACCTTC. Translating gives CASSMGPNYGYTF.

The V call is TRBV9, the J call TRBJ2-5; D is unclear. The V and J ends lost 3 bases and 4 bases respectively, with 4 bases between them. This CDR3 has 11 residues. In germline, CDR1 is SGDLS, CDR2 YYNGEE. The CDR3 here is CASSAGETQYF. CDR3 in DNA: TGTGCCAGCAGCGCCGGAGAGACCCAGTACTTC. Together with reference TRBV9 and TRBJ2-5, the CDR3 gives the full variable domain: DSGVTQTPKHLITATGQRVTLRCSPRSGDLSVYWYQQSLDQGLQFLIQYYNGEERAKGNILERFSAQQFPDLHSELNLSSLELGDSALYFCASSAGETQYFGPGTRLLVL.

The rearrangement links TRBV5-1 to TRBJ2-2, with D uncertain. V lost 7 bases and J lost 4, with 20 bases in between. CDR3 size: 16 residues. Per the germline V gene, CDR1 is SGHRS and CDR2 is YFSETQ. As DNA, the CDR3 is TGCGCCAGCCGCGCCCGTAGTTTACTTGTCACCGGGGAGCTGTTTTTT. As protein: CASRARSLLVTGELFF.

The chain combines TRBV14 with TRBJ1-5, with D maybe TRBD1 (5 bases). The germline V gene has CDR1 SGHDN and CDR2 FVKESK. This CDR3 is built from 18 residues. Between the trimmed V and J ends, which lost 0 bases and 5 bases, there was a span of 20 bases. The CDR3 DNA sequence: TGTGCCAGCAGCCAAGAAGATTTCGATAGGACATGGCATCAGCCCCAGCATTTT. Translated: CASSQEDFDRTWHQPQHF.

The chain has TRBV6-1 and TRBJ1-3, with D possibly being TRBD1 (5 bases). Deletions cut 6 bases from V and 2 bases from J, with 11 bases between. This CDR3 has 14 residues. Germline lookup yields CDR1 MNHNS and CDR2 SASEGT. In nucleotides, the CDR3 is TGTGCCAGCAGCGTGACAGCTCCTGGAAACACCATATATTTT. This sequence encodes CASSVTAPGNTIYF.

The rearrangement uses TRBV30 and TRBJ1-5; D perhaps matches TRBD1 (5 bases). Germline-derived CDR1 and CDR2 are GTSNPN and SVGIG (reference sequence). The CDR3 contains 15 residues. The germline V and J ends were trimmed by 3 bases and 2 bases, with 14 bases remaining between them. CDR3 bases: TGTGCCTGGAGCGTAGGGGATTCCGGCAATCAGCCCCAGCATTTT. Its protein is CAWSVGDSGNQPQHF. Looking up the rest from reference TRBV30 and TRBJ1-5 gives the full variable domain: SQTIHQWPATLVQPVGSPLSLECTVEGTSNPNLYWYRQAAGRGLQLLFYSVGIGQISSEVPQNLSASRPQDRQFILSSKKLLLSDSGFYLCAWSVGDSGNQPQHFGDGTRLSIL.

The chain carries TRBV11-2 and TRBJ2-1; possibly TRBD1 for D (5 bases). Germline CDR1 and CDR2: SGHAT and FQNNGV. The CDR3 runs to 15 residues. Between the trimmed V and J ends, which lost 2 bases and 7 bases, there was a span of 15 bases. The CDR3 here is CASSLWQGSRNEQFF. In DNA form, the CDR3 reads TGTGCCAGCAGCTTATGGCAGGGCAGTAGGAATGAGCAGTTCTTC.

This clone was seen only a few times. This chain links TRBV5-6 with TRBJ2-1; 8 bases line up with TRBD2. Germline-derived CDR1 and CDR2 are SGHDT and YYEEEE. The CDR3 is 15 amino acids. V shed 4 bases, J shed 2 bases, and the junction held 5 bases outside the gene matches. CDR3 bases: TGTGCCAGCAGCCCACTAGCGGTCCCCTACAATGAGCAGTTCTTC. It is translated as CASSPLAVPYNEQFF.

The chain has TRBV4-1 and TRBJ2-7; maybe TRBD1 (5 bases). Germline CDR1 reads MGHRA; CDR2 reads YSYEKL. V lost 3 bases, J lost 0 bases, and 9 bases lay in between. There are 14 residues in the CDR3. The CDR3 is CASSQTETSYEQYF. The CDR3 DNA reads as TGCGCCAGCAGCCAGACAGAGACCTCCTACGAGCAGTACTTC.

V gene TRBV4-3 combines with J gene TRBJ1-1; no reliable D call. V lost 0 bases and J 7 bases, leaving 6 bases between the germline ends. CDR1 and CDR2 (germline): LGHNA, YSLEER. The length of the CDR3 is 12 residues. The CDR3 is CASSQDGSEAFF. CDR3 coding DNA: TGCGCCAGCAGCCAAGACGGGAGTGAAGCTTTCTTT.

The CDR3 region is CASSYESWVAQETQYF. The CDR3 DNA is TGTGCCAGCAGCTACGAAAGTTGGGTAGCCCAAGAGACCCAGTACTTC. The rearrangement joins TRBV7-9 to TRBJ2-5; D uncertain. The CDR3 sequence is 16 residues long. Germline V gene sequence: CDR1 SEHNR, CDR2 FQNEAQ (reference sequence). V gave up 4 bases and J gave up 1 base, with 16 bases separating them.

Comment on this clone: Compared with germline, one end of the junction differs, possibly owing to a read error. The rearrangement links TRBV7-7 to TRBJ2-5; possible D gene TRBD2, 6 bases. CDR1 is SSHAT, CDR2 FNYEAQ, per germline (reference sequence). The CDR3 consists of 13 residues. This chain's CDR3 is CASSFGGAETQYF. CDR3 in DNA: TGTGCTAGCAGCTTCGGGGGTGCGGAGACCCAGTACTTC.

The rearrangement uses TRBV7-9 and TRBJ2-2; weak D call: TRBD2 (6 bases). The CDR3 spans 18 residues. The V gene's germline CDR1 is SEHNR and CDR2 FQNEAQ (reference sequence). With 7 bases removed from V and 0 bases from J, the gap between germline ends came to 21 bases. The CDR3: CASTKPERVFANTGELFF. The CDR3 DNA reads TGTGCCAGCACCAAGCCCGAGCGGGTGTTCGCGAACACCGGGGAGCTGTTTTTT.

In nucleotides, the CDR3 is TGCGCCAGCAGCCTCCTAGCGGGGACTGGCGCCAATGAGCAGTTCTTC. Its protein product is CASSLLAGTGANEQFF. The chain recombines TRBV4-3 with TRBJ2-1, with 9 bases matching TRBD2. Germline CDR1 reads LGHNA; CDR2 reads YSLEER. The CDR3 contains 16 residues. Trimming at V came to 4 bases and at J to 6 bases, leaving 10 bases not matched to a gene.

The gene calls are TRBV19 and TRBJ1-1; D is unresolved. In germline, CDR1 is LNHDA, CDR2 SQIVND (reference sequence). The CDR3 extends over 12 amino acids. V lost 10 bases and J 7 bases, leaving 16 bases between the germline ends. The CDR3 reads CAIRGLAGEAFF. For the CDR3, the DNA is TGTGCCATTAGAGGCCTGGCGGGTGAAGCTTTCTTT.

CDR3 in amino acids: CASSPKGDSYNEQFF. In nucleotides, the CDR3 is TGTGCCAGCTCACCTAAGGGGGATTCCTACAATGAGCAGTTCTTC. V gene TRBV18 combines with J gene TRBJ2-1, with D perhaps matching TRBD1 (6 bases). The V end lost 3 bases, the J end lost 1 base, and 10 bases lay between the germline ends. CDR3 length equals 15 residues. CDR1 and CDR2 (germline): KGHSH, LQKENI.

V gene TRBV5-5 combines with J gene TRBJ2-3, with 8 bases fitting TRBD2. The CDR3 has 19 residues. V dropped 1 base and J dropped 2; count of bases not matched to a gene: 15. Per germline, CDR1 SGHKS and CDR2 YYEKEE (reference sequence). CDR3 sequence: CASSLYAAGGVGSTDTQYF. The CDR3 nucleotides are TGTGCCAGCAGCTTGTATGCGGCGGGGGGCGTCGGGTCCACAGATACGCAGTATTTT.

J is TRBJ2-5 and V is TRBV7-8; D perhaps matches TRBD1 (5 bases). The CDR3 is 15 amino acids. In germline, CDR1 is SGHVS, CDR2 FQNEAQ. The V end was cut by 2 bases, the J end by 4 bases, with 14 bases between. The CDR3 sequence: CASSLNTGVGETQYF. CDR3 DNA: TGTGCCAGCAGCTTAAATACAGGAGTCGGAGAGACCCAGTACTTC.

V gene TRBV10-3 combines with J gene TRBJ1-5; 8 bases are shared with TRBD1. V was pared by 6 bases and J by 7 bases, with 5 bases of the junction left unmatched. The CDR3 covers 13 residues. Germline V gives CDR1 ENHRY, CDR2 SYGVKD. Written as DNA, the CDR3 is TGTGCCATCAGAACAGGACAGGGACAGCCCCAGCATTTT. This encodes CAIRTGQGQPQHF.

This chain links TRBV27 with TRBJ2-7; 9 positions match TRBD1. Germline V gives CDR1 MNHEY, CDR2 SMNVEV (reference sequence). The V gene end was trimmed by 3 bases and the J gene end by 3 bases; junction bases not matched to a gene: 3. The CDR3 extends over 14 amino acids. CDR3 coding DNA: TGTGCCAGCAGTTTGGGGACAGGGAGCTACGAGCAGTACTTC. It specifies CASSLGTGSYEQYF.

The chain couples TRBV2 to TRBJ2-1; 15 bases are shared with TRBD2. Trimming at V came to 5 bases and at J to 14 bases, leaving 4 bases not matched to a gene. Germline assignment: CDR1 SNHLY and CDR2 FYNNEI. The CDR3 covers 13 residues. The CDR3 bases are TGTGCCAGCAGTTGGACTAGCGGGGGGGGAGAGTTCTTC. Its protein product is CASSWTSGGGEFF.

The rearrangement links TRBV14 to TRBJ1-1; maybe TRBD1 (5 bases). The CDR3 is 15 amino acids. Germline V gene sequence: CDR1 SGHDN, CDR2 FVKESK. V gave up 2 bases and J gave up 4 bases, with 14 bases separating them. In nucleotides, the CDR3 is TGTGCCAGCAGCCAATTGACGGGGGTGGGCACTGAAGCTTTCTTT. Protein: CASSQLTGVGTEAFF. Based on the CDR3 plus reference TRBV14 and TRBJ1-1, the full variable domain is EAGVTQFPSHSVIEKGQTVTLRCDPISGHDNLYWYRRVMGKEIKFLLHFVKESKQDESGMPNNRFLAERTGGTYSTLKVQPAELEDSGVYFCASSQLTGVGTEAFFGQGTRLTVV.

This chain connects TRBV30 to TRBJ2-7; D is ambiguous. This CDR3 has 14 residues. The germline V gene encodes CDR1 GTSNPN and CDR2 SVGIG (reference sequence). The V and J ends lost 3 bases and 0 bases respectively, with 12 bases between them. The DNA for the CDR3 is TGTGCCTGGAGCGTTTCCCCGGGCTCCTACGAGCAGTACTTC. Its protein is CAWSVSPGSYEQYF.

J is TRBJ2-7 and V is TRBV11-2; tentative D call: TRBD2 (6 bases). Trimming left V 5 bases short and J 2 bases short, with 13 bases between. CDR1 and CDR2 from the germline V gene are SGHAT and FQNNGV. CDR3 length: 14 amino acids. The CDR3 is CASSLGLPPYEQYF. In DNA form, the CDR3 reads TGTGCCAGCAGCCTGGGACTTCCTCCCTACGAGCAGTACTTC. Full variable domain (remainder filled in from reference TRBV11-2 and TRBJ2-7): EAGVAQSPRYKIIEKRQSVAFWCNPISGHATLYWYQQILGQGPKLLIQFQNNGVVDDSQLPKDRFSAERLKGVDSTLKIQPAKLEDSAVYLCASSLGLPPYEQYFGPGTRLTVT.

The chain couples TRBV6-5 to TRBJ1-1; no definite D call. This CDR3 has 14 amino acids. In germline, CDR1 is MNHEY, CDR2 SVGAGI. Between the trimmed V and J ends, which lost 0 bases and 10 bases, there was a span of 15 bases. The CDR3 region has the DNA TGTGCCAGCAGTTACTCAGGAACGGCAAGCGGAGCTTTCTTT. This encodes CASSYSGTASGAFF.

CDR3 residues: CASSQQETQYF. The CDR3 DNA sequence: TGTGCCAGCAGCCAGCAAGAGACCCAGTACTTC. The chain has TRBV11-1 and TRBJ2-5; no clear D. The ends were cut back, 5 bases at V and 2 bases at J, with 3 bases in the middle. From germline, CDR1 is SGHAT and CDR2 FQDESV (reference sequence). This CDR3 is built from 11 residues.

V and J are TRBV18 and TRBJ2-1; no definite D call. V was shortened by 6 bases and J by 4 bases, with 13 bases between the two germline ends. This CDR3 spans 14 amino acids. The germline CDR1 and CDR2 sequences are KGHSH and LQKENI. CDR3 region: CASSSVAGYNEQFF. CDR3 DNA: TGTGCCAGCTCCTCGGTGGCCGGGTACAATGAGCAGTTCTTC.

V gene TRBV21-1 combines with J gene TRBJ2-2; the table's D call, TRBD2, has no DNA check behind it. TRBV21-1 is marked as a pseudogene. The CDR3 covers 17 residues. As DNA, the CDR3 is TGTGCCAGCAGCGAAGGACTAGCGGGCCTCAGGGGCGGGGAGCTGTTTTTT. As protein: CASSEGLAGLRGGELFF.

DNA for the CDR3: TGTGCCAGCAGCTCCCGCTACGAGCAGTACTTC. As protein: CASSSRYEQYF. The chain is built from TRBV13 and TRBJ2-7; D not certain. Germline V gives CDR1 PRHDT, CDR2 FYEKMQ (reference sequence). The CDR3 is made up of 11 amino acids. Trimming stripped 4 bases from V and 3 bases from J, with 4 bases between.

The rearrangement uses TRBV12-1 and TRBJ2-5; TRBD2, the D gene given by the table, was not confirmed from the DNA. TRBJ2-7 matches the DNA end more closely, so the J call is doubtful. TRBV12-1 is a listed pseudogene. The CDR3 spans 14 residues. This CDR3 is CASSFQRGAHEQYF. In nucleotides, the CDR3 is TGTGCCAGCAGCTTTCAGCGGGGGGCTCACGAGCAGTACTTC.